The rows below give T cell receptor beta chains drawn from one sample of a study of esophageal squamous cell carcinoma under preoperative chemotherapy. TCRdb fed the PCR reads into MiXCR, producing one record per CDR3 protein. Among 5,000 to 7,500 distinct CDR3 sequences listed, around 33% were seen once. This material was acquired from a patient given preoperative chemotherapy. These receptors were taken from a human donor with esophageal squamous cell carcinoma. The donor label of this sample is uncertain. Each CDR3 is given with its conserved first and last residue. The D gene is left open where the match is weak. Clone sizes are given selectively: once, few, many, or a class where the clone is expanded.

clone_size: medium-sized
v_call: TRBV7-2
j_call: TRBJ2-1
d_call: TRBD2
cdr3_aa: CASSFASGMYYEQFF
cdr3_nt: TGTGCCAGCAGCTTTGCTAGCGGGATGTATTACGAGCAGTTCTTC

clone_size: .
v_call: TRBV6-1
j_call: TRBJ2-7
d_call: .
cdr3_aa: CARRWGPATSEQYF
cdr3_nt: TGTGCCAGGAGGTGGGGACCCGCTACATCCGAGCAGTACTTC

clone_size: many
v_call: TRBV5-4
j_call: TRBJ2-7
d_call: TRBD2
cdr3_aa: CASSREGLGEQYF
cdr3_nt: TGTGCCAGCTCGAGGGAGGGCCTGGGCGAGCAGTACTTC

clone_size: many
v_call: TRBV7-9
j_call: TRBJ2-3
d_call: TRBD1
cdr3_aa: CASSLTGNTDTQYF
cdr3_nt: TGTGCCAGCAGCTTGACAGGGAACACAGATACGCAGTATTTT

clone_size: medium-sized
v_call: TRBV12-3/TRBV12-4
j_call: TRBJ2-7
d_call: .
cdr3_aa: CASSPDVTGYPYNEQYF
cdr3_nt: TGTGCCAGCAGTCCCGACGTCACAGGTTACCCCTACAATGAGCAGTACTTC

clone_size: many
v_call: TRBV7-2
j_call: TRBJ2-7
d_call: .
cdr3_aa: CASSVSYEQYF
cdr3_nt: TGTGCCAGCAGCGTCTCCTACGAGCAGTACTTC

clone_size: many
v_call: TRBV6-5
j_call: TRBJ2-2
d_call: .
cdr3_aa: CASRHSSIDTGELFF
cdr3_nt: TGTGCCAGCAGACACTCTAGTATAGACACCGGGGAGCTGTTTTTT

clone_size: many
v_call: TRBV6-2/TRBV6-3
j_call: TRBJ2-3
d_call: .
cdr3_aa: CASSYPEKGTDTQYF
cdr3_nt: TGTGCCAGCAGTTATCCGGAAAAAGGGACAGATACGCAGTATTTT

clone_size: many
v_call: TRBV6-5
j_call: TRBJ2-7
d_call: .
cdr3_aa: CASSYPRTRTYEQYF
cdr3_nt: TGTGCCAGCAGTTACCCCAGGACTCGAACCTACGAGCAGTACTTC

clone_size: .
v_call: TRBV10-2
j_call: TRBJ2-1
d_call: TRBD2
cdr3_aa: CAGRSGRLFSEQFF
cdr3_nt: TGCGCCGGCAGGAGCGGGAGATTGTTCAGCGAGCAGTTCTTC

clone_size: many
v_call: TRBV7-2
j_call: TRBJ1-6
d_call: .
cdr3_aa: CASSLYPSPLHF
cdr3_nt: TGTGCCAGCAGCTTGTACCCTTCACCCCTCCACTTT

clone_size: .
v_call: TRBV6-1
j_call: TRBJ2-3
d_call: .
cdr3_aa: CASSEFWGRYTDRECF
cdr3_nt: TGTGCGAGCAGTGAATTTTGGGGAAGGTACACAGATAGGGAGTGTTTT

clone_size: many
v_call: TRBV7-2
j_call: TRBJ1-6
d_call: .
cdr3_aa: CASSLDNSPLHF
cdr3_nt: TGTGCCAGCAGCTTAGATAATTCACCCCTCCACTTT

clone_size: .
v_call: TRBV6-1
j_call: TRBJ2-5
d_call: .
cdr3_aa: CASGPLTGGSYNEQYF
cdr3_nt: TGTGCCAGCGGTCCATTGACGGGGGGCTCCTACAATGAGCAGTACTTC

clone_size: many
v_call: TRBV7-7
j_call: TRBJ2-7
d_call: .
cdr3_aa: CASSLSGENEQYF
cdr3_nt: TGTGCTAGCAGCTTATCTGGGGAGAATGAGCAGTACTTC

clone_size: large
v_call: TRBV7-2
j_call: TRBJ2-1
d_call: .
cdr3_aa: CASSLAEGLASSYNEQFF
cdr3_nt: TGTGCCAGCAGCTTAGCGGAGGGGCTAGCGTCGTCCTACAATGAGCAGTTCTTC

clone_size: medium-sized
v_call: TRBV27
j_call: TRBJ2-2
d_call: .
cdr3_aa: CASSPGLIANTGELFF
cdr3_nt: TGTGCCAGCAGTCCCGGCCTTATCGCGAACACCGGGGAGCTGTTTTTT

clone_size: many
v_call: TRBV6-5
j_call: TRBJ2-7
d_call: .
cdr3_aa: CASSYSRTSYNEQYF
cdr3_nt: TGTGCCAGCAGTTACTCGAGGACGTCCTACAATGAGCAGTACTTC

clone_size: medium-sized
v_call: TRBV7-7
j_call: TRBJ2-1
d_call: .
cdr3_aa: CASSLSGENEQFF
cdr3_nt: TGTGCTAGCAGCTTATCTGGGGAGAATGAGCAGTTCTTC

clone_size: many
v_call: TRBV7-8
j_call: TRBJ2-5
d_call: TRBD2
cdr3_aa: CASSLEGTMEETQYF
cdr3_nt: TGTGCCAGCAGCTTAGAGGGGACTATGGAAGAGACCCAGTACTTC

clone_size: medium-sized
v_call: TRBV7-2
j_call: TRBJ2-7
d_call: TRBD2
cdr3_aa: CASSPRTRAYEQYF
cdr3_nt: TGTGCCAGCAGCCCCCGGACTAGAGCGTACGAGCAGTACTTC

clone_size: medium-sized
v_call: TRBV7-6
j_call: TRBJ2-7
d_call: TRBD2
cdr3_aa: CASSNGTSSYNEQYF
cdr3_nt: TGTGCCAGCAGCAACGGGACTAGCAGTTACAATGAGCAGTACTTC

clone_size: many
v_call: TRBV24-1
j_call: TRBJ2-5
d_call: TRBD2
cdr3_aa: CATSDQGLAGGETQYF
cdr3_nt: TGTGCCACCAGTGACCAAGGACTAGCGGGAGGAGAGACCCAGTACTTC

clone_size: few
v_call: TRBV27
j_call: TRBJ1-6
d_call: TRBD1
cdr3_aa: CASSPTGDSPLHF
cdr3_nt: TGTGCCAGCAGTCCTACAGGGGATTCACCCCTCCACTTT

clone_size: .
v_call: TRBV6-1
j_call: TRBJ2-1
d_call: TRBD2
cdr3_aa: CGSMGTVGLAGNEQFF
cdr3_nt: TGTGGCAGCATGGGAACTGTAGGACTAGCTGGGAATGAGCAGTTCTTC

clone_size: .
v_call: TRBV11-2
j_call: TRBJ2-1
d_call: TRBD1
cdr3_aa: CASSYGGTGLYEQFF
cdr3_nt: TGTGCCAGCAGCTATGGGGGGACAGGGTTATATGAGCAGTTCTTC